The 18 T cell receptor beta chains given below trace back to one sample, sequenced in a study of T-cell memory formation after mild COVID-19. MiXCR, run by TCRdb on the 5' RACE reads, gives a single entry per CDR3 protein. The sample shows over 500,000 distinct CDR3 sequences, 17% of them seen only once. Material: PBMCs or a T cell subset sorted from them (not recorded which). All receptors derive from an adult woman who had mild COVID-19 (a few samples of this study predate the infection). Cell type and time point are not known.

This clonotype turned up a few times. This chain joins TRBV18 and TRBJ1-1; 9 bases map to TRBD1. Losses at the gene ends were 3 bases for V and 5 bases for J; bases not matched to a gene: 19. The CDR3 loop spans 19 amino acids. Per germline, CDR1 KGHSH and CDR2 LQKENI. In DNA form, the CDR3 reads TGTGCCAGCTCACCCTTAACCGGGACAGGGAAAAGACCTGGTACTGAAGCTTTCTTT. Amino acids: CASSPLTGTGKRPGTEAFF.

This clonotype was counted a few times. The chain is built from TRBV5-1 and TRBJ2-7; D is ambiguous. This CDR3 has 15 residues. Germline V lookup: CDR1 SGHRS, CDR2 YFSETQ. V was clipped by 4 bases and J by 2 bases, with 16 bases between them. The CDR3 bases are TGCGCCAGCAGCCCGAGAGAACAGCTGACCTACGAGCAGTACTTC. Translated: CASSPREQLTYEQYF. Looking up the rest from reference TRBV5-1 and TRBJ2-7 gives the full variable domain: KAGVTQTPRYLIKTRGQQVTLSCSPISGHRSVSWYQQTPGQGLQFLFEYFSETQRNKGNFPGRFSGRQFSNSRSEMNVSTLELGDSALYLCASSPREQLTYEQYFGPGTRLTVT.

This clonotype occurred a few times. The rearrangement links TRBV5-5 to TRBJ2-7, with D perhaps matching TRBD2 (5 bases). V lost 3 bases, J lost 3 bases, and 19 bases lay in between. The length of the CDR3 is 16 residues. Germline V lookup: CDR1 SGHKS, CDR2 YYEKEE (reference sequence). Here the CDR3 reads CASSSLRCSASYEQYF. CDR3 DNA sequence: TGTGCCAGCAGCTCACTCAGGTGTAGCGCAAGCTACGAGCAGTACTTC.

This clonotype was seen only a few times. The chain joins TRBV12-3 or TRBV12-4 to TRBJ2-1; D gene unclear. V lost 3 bases to trimming and J lost 0 bases, with 9 bases between them. The CDR3 is 15 amino acids. CDR3: CASSLDGVSYNEQFF. The DNA for the CDR3 is TGTGCCAGCAGTTTGGATGGCGTCTCCTACAATGAGCAGTTCTTC.

This clonotype was found once. The chain combines TRBV6-2 or TRBV6-3 with TRBJ2-2; perhaps TRBD1 as D (6 bases). The ends were cut back, 6 bases at V and 4 bases at J, with 9 bases in the middle. Germline loops: CDR1 MNHEY, CDR2 SVGEGT. The CDR3 extends over 13 amino acids. DNA for the CDR3: TGTGCCAGCAGGGACAGCCGCACCGGGGAGCTGTTTTTT. Protein product: CASRDSRTGELFF.

The chain employs TRBV3-1 and TRBJ2-7; D remains unclear. Deletions cut 0 bases from V and 6 bases from J, with 9 bases between. Germline values: CDR1 LGHDT, CDR2 YNNKEL (reference sequence). There are 13 residues in the CDR3. The CDR3 sequence: CASSQDLGGEQYF. The CDR3 DNA reads TGTGCCAGCAGCCAAGATTTGGGCGGCGAGCAGTACTTC.

This clonotype was counted a few times. The rearrangement joins TRBV6-5 to TRBJ2-1; D not certain. The CDR3 is 16 amino acids. CDR1 is MNHEY and CDR2 is SVGAGI in the germline V gene. Trimming removed 6 bases at V and 0 bases at J, with 15 bases between. CDR3 sequence: CASSLSSGPSYNEQFF. The CDR3 DNA is TGTGCCAGCAGCCTCTCCTCGGGCCCCTCCTACAATGAGCAGTTCTTC.

This clonotype was counted only a few times. The chain has TRBV4-3 and TRBJ2-3; unclear D gene. CDR1 is LGHNA, CDR2 YSLEER, per germline. This CDR3 region has 11 residues. V lost 7 bases to trimming and J lost 2 bases, with 4 bases between them. The CDR3 loop reads CASNPTDTQYF. CDR3 in DNA: TGCGCCAGCAACCCCACAGATACGCAGTATTTT.

This clonotype was observed at least ten times. This chain connects TRBV5-1 to TRBJ2-7, with a weak D call TRBD2 (5 bases). V was clipped by 4 bases and J by 3 bases, with 11 bases between them. The CDR3 contains 13 residues. Germline V lookup: CDR1 SGHRS, CDR2 YFSETQ. The CDR3 nucleotides are TGCGCCAGCAGCCCCGGGGAGAACTACGAGCAGTACTTC. Its protein is CASSPGENYEQYF.

The rearrangement joins TRBV6-5 to TRBJ1-6; tentative D call: TRBD1 (6 bases). Trimming shortened V by 7 bases and J by 11 bases, and 15 bases separated the two germline ends. This CDR3 region has 13 residues. CDR1 is MNHEY and CDR2 is SVGAGI in the germline V gene. The CDR3 region has the DNA TGTGCCAGCAAGGCAGGGGTGTACACACCCCTCCACTTT. It specifies CASKAGVYTPLHF.

This clonotype appeared many times. The rearrangement joins TRBV5-1 to TRBJ2-5, with 10 positions matching TRBD2. CDR1 and CDR2 (germline): SGHRS, YFSETQ. Trimming cost V 3 bases and J 4 bases; bases outside gene matches: 9. The CDR3 loop spans 16 amino acids. DNA for the CDR3: TGCGCCAGCAGCTCCTCGCTGAGCGGGGGGGGAGAGACCCAGTACTTC. Encoded protein: CASSSSLSGGGETQYF.

This clonotype came up a few times. The chain is built from TRBV6-2 or TRBV6-3 and TRBJ2-2, with D perhaps matching TRBD2 (5 bases). V was clipped by 2 bases and J by 4 bases, with 8 bases between them. The CDR3 is made up of 14 amino acids. Germline values: CDR1 MNHEY, CDR2 SVGEGT. For the CDR3, the DNA is TGTGCCAGCAGTTACACGGGGATCACCGGGGAGCTGTTTTTT. Amino acids: CASSYTGITGELFF.

This rearrangement joins TRBV29-1 to TRBJ2-1; D may be TRBD2 (7 bases). V was cut by 6 bases and J by 8 bases, with 23 bases left in between. CDR3 length: 15 amino acids. Germline V gene lookup returns CDR1 SQVTM and CDR2 ANQGSEA. The DNA for the CDR3 is TGCAGCGTGGGGGGGCTAGCGGATTATCTCCATGAGCAGTTCTTC. This gives the protein CSVGGLADYLHEQFF.

This clonotype was detected a few times. The genes are TRBV7-9 and TRBJ1-1; D not certain. V was pared by 7 bases and J by 1 base, with 19 bases between. The CDR3 spans 16 residues. Germline CDR1 is SEHNR and CDR2 is FQNEAQ (reference sequence). The CDR3 bases are TGTGCCAGCATCCAGAGTTCTTTCACGGAGAACACTGAAGCTTTCTTT. Translated, it gives CASIQSSFTENTEAFF.

This clonotype was counted ten times or more. The chain is built from TRBV5-1 and TRBJ2-1, with 8 bases fitting TRBD2. V lost 4 bases, J lost 4 bases, and 13 bases stayed unmatched. The germline V gene encodes CDR1 SGHRS and CDR2 YFSETQ. The CDR3 runs to 17 residues. CDR3 sequence: CASSPASGGPPYNEQFF. CDR3 bases: TGCGCCAGCAGCCCCGCCTCGGGAGGGCCTCCTTACAATGAGCAGTTCTTC.

This clonotype has at least ten counts. This chain links TRBV7-6 with TRBJ1-2; weak D call: TRBD1 (6 bases). Germline V gives CDR1 SGHVS, CDR2 FNYEAQ. Trimming removed 4 bases at V and 4 bases at J, with 16 bases between. The CDR3 consists of 15 residues. The CDR3 here is CASSSQGSGAYGYTF. CDR3 bases: TGTGCCAGCAGCTCACAGGGAAGTGGGGCCTATGGCTACACCTTC.

This clonotype was found a few times. The chain couples TRBV7-9 to TRBJ2-1; unclear D gene. Germline CDR1 reads SEHNR; CDR2 reads FQNEAQ (reference sequence). The CDR3 runs 16 residues. The ends were cut back, 4 bases at V and 5 bases at J, with 18 bases in the middle. CDR3 DNA: TGTGCCAGCAGCTCGGTCTCGGCATATGGGCACAATGAGCAGTTCTTC. Translating gives CASSSVSAYGHNEQFF.

The chain recombines TRBV5-1 with TRBJ2-3; D is undetermined. The CDR3 is made up of 14 amino acids. V was pared by 0 bases and J by 6 bases, with 11 bases between. CDR1 and CDR2 (germline): SGHRS, YFSETQ. The CDR3 sequence is CASSLVGPGDTQYF. In DNA, the CDR3 is TGCGCCAGCAGCTTGGTAGGTCCTGGCGATACGCAGTATTTT.